This T cell receptor beta chain was documented in a study of human T cells and chemical hapten exposure. As for the study in general: On the upper back, patch tests were applied with 0.01% DPC and read at 6 days.

The ends were cut back, 7 bases at V and 1 base at J, with 16 bases in the middle. Looked up from germline, CDR1 is MNHNS and CDR2 is SASEGT. The CDR3 is 15 amino acids. This clonotype was counted only a few times. Antigen specificity is unknown. MiXCR, applied by TCRdb to the RACE reads, yields one record per CDR3 protein. The sample shows about 68,000 distinct CDR3 sequences, roughly 9.7% of them seen only once. Whole-study results and caveats: As the donors had alopecia, their immune response may differ from healthy people's. Expanded TCRs were compared with controls, and the expanded TCRs formed significantly more large CDR3 similarity clusters.

Time point denoted: pre-sensitization, week 0. Treatment indicated: therapeutic diphenylcyclopropenone sensitization with weekly scalp DPC. Blood collection took place prior to placing each patch test. This receptor was obtained from a woman in her forties or fifties with alopecia areata. Some clones in this sample may be carry-over from other donors' samples. The chain uses TRBV6-1 and TRBJ1-1; D may be TRBD1 (6 bases). Sequencing used whole blood, obtained in connection with sensitization to the hapten diphenylcyclopropenone (DPC). The CDR3 DNA follows: TGTGCCAGCACCAAAATTGGGGGGCAGAACACTGAAGCTTTCTTT. As protein: CASTKIGGQNTEAFF.